This T cell receptor beta chain was sequenced in a study of shared clonotypes between healthy human individuals. Naive CD8 cells lacked CD45RO and underwent positive selection for CCR7, leaving out terminally differentiated effector memory CD45RA+ cells. This clone was counted only a few times. Measured with immunoSEQ multiplex PCR; TCRdb has only the in-frame clones, and not every one. Of about 2 million clones listed, about 95% are singletons. The CDR3 is 15 residues long. Trimming removed 0 bases at V and 4 bases at J, with 9 bases between. From germline, CDR1 is MGHRA and CDR2 YSYEKL. The sequence was obtained from a man between 18 and 35 years old in good health. The sequenced sample consisted of naive CD8+ T cells sorted from blood. The rearrangement joins TRBV4-1 to TRBJ2-2, with D perhaps being TRBD1 or TRBD2 (5 bases each). The CDR3 protein is CASSQDEGSTGELFF. In DNA, the CDR3 is TGCGCCAGCAGCCAAGATGAGGGGAGCACCGGGGAGCTGTTTTTT.